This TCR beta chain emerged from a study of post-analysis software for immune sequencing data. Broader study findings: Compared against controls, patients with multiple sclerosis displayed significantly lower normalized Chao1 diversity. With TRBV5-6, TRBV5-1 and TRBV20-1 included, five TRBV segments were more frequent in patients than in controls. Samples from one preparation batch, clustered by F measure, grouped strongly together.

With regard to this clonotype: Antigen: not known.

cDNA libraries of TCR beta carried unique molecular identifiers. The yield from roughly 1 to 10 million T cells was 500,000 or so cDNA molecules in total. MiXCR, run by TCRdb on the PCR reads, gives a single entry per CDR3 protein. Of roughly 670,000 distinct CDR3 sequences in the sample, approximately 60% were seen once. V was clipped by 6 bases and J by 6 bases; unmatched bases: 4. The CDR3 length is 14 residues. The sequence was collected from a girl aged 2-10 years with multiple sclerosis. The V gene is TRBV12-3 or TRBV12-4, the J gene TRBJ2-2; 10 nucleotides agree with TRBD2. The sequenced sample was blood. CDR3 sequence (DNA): TGTGCCAGCAGCAAGCGGGGGGGCGCCGGGGAGCTGTTTTTT. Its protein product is CASSKRGGAGELFF.